The 13 T cell receptor beta chains in this list originate from one sample, sequenced in a study of blood T cell repertoires in COVID-19. Using immunoSEQ multiplex PCR, the repertoire was profiled, and TCRdb retains in-frame clones only, with some absent. The table has around 150,000 clones, roughly 80% seen once. Input material: PBMCs or T cells enriched from blood (not recorded which). These TCRs come from a woman aged 55-69 years who had recovered from COVID-19.

The rearrangement joins TRBV14 to TRBJ1-1; D gene unclear. This CDR3 is 14 amino acids long. Per germline, CDR1 SGHDN and CDR2 FVKESK. Trimming stripped 4 bases from V and 6 bases from J, with 15 bases between. Here the CDR3 DNA reads TGTGCCAGCAGCCTACACCATGGAGTCGCTGAAGCTTTCTTT. This sequence encodes CASSLHHGVAEAFF.

The genes are TRBV12-3 or TRBV12-4 and TRBJ1-1, with no clear D. CDR3 length equals 12 residues. Trimming took off 4 bases at V and 1 base at J, with 4 bases between the two ends. The CDR3 DNA sequence: TGTGCCAGCAGTTCGGGGAACACTGAAGCTTTCTTT. It is translated as CASSSGNTEAFF.

The DNA of the CDR3 is TGTGCCAGCAGTACCACAGGCTTCGGGGGCTACACCTTC. This sequence encodes CASSTTGFGGYTF. V and J are TRBV6-5 and TRBJ1-2; tentative D call: TRBD1 (5 bases). CDR3 length: 13 residues. V was shortened by 5 bases and J by 8 bases, with 15 bases between the two germline ends. The germline V gene encodes CDR1 MNHEY and CDR2 SVGAGI.

This clone has a single count. This chain joins TRBV4-1 and TRBJ1-5, with a possible D match to TRBD1 (6 bases). CDR1 MGHRA and CDR2 YSYEKL come from the germline V gene. V gave up 4 bases and J gave up 7 bases, with 29 bases separating them. CDR3 length: 19 residues. The CDR3 nucleotides read TGCGCCAGCAGCCGAGAACCTCAAACAGGGCTAACCACGAGACAGCCCCAGCATTTT. Translation: CASSREPQTGLTTRQPQHF.

The chain is built from TRBV5-5 and TRBJ2-3, with no clear D. This CDR3 region has 15 residues. Germline CDR1 reads SGHKS; CDR2 reads YYEKEE (reference sequence). V was cut by 4 bases and J by 6 bases, with 18 bases left in between. The CDR3, as DNA: TGTGCCAGCAGCCTGACTTGGTCTCCGACGGATACGCAGTATTTT. Translated, it gives CASSLTWSPTDTQYF.

This clone was recorded only once. This CDR3 reads CASSTDSYGYTF. DNA of the CDR3: TGTGCCAGCAGCACCGACAGCTATGGCTACACCTTC. The chain uses TRBV28 and TRBJ1-2; TRBD1 is a possible D gene (5 bases). The CDR3 length is 12 residues. Germline V gene data show CDR1 as MDHEN and CDR2 as SYDVKM. The ends were cut back, 6 bases at V and 4 bases at J, with 9 bases in the middle.

J is TRBJ1-2 and V is TRBV27, with unresolved D. The germline gives CDR1 MNHEY, CDR2 SMNVEV (reference sequence). CDR3 length equals 15 residues. The V end lost 3 bases, the J end lost 1 base, and 12 bases lay between the germline ends. CDR3 protein: CASSFTPTSNYGYTF. CDR3 DNA sequence: TGTGCCAGCAGTTTCACTCCGACAAGTAACTATGGCTACACCTTC.

The chain is built from TRBV18 and TRBJ1-6, with TRBD1 matching over 7 bases. V lost 5 bases, J lost 7 bases, and 5 bases stayed unmatched. Germline CDR1 KGHSH, CDR2 LQKENI. CDR3 size: 14 residues. The CDR3 loop is CASSMGGQNSPLHF. The DNA of the CDR3 is TGTGCCAGCTCAATGGGGGGACAGAATTCACCCCTCCACTTT. The entire variable domain, with the rest obtained from reference TRBV18 and TRBJ1-6, is as follows: NAGVMQNPRHLVRRRGQEARLRCSPMKGHSHVYWYRQLPEEGLKFMVYLQKENIIDESGMPKERFSAEFPKEGPSILRIQQVVRGDSAAYFCASSMGGQNSPLHFGNGTRLTVT.

The V and J genes are TRBV12-3 or TRBV12-4 and TRBJ1-2; D unclear. Trimming left V 9 bases short and J 5 bases short, with 16 bases between. The CDR3 totals 13 residues. This CDR3 reads CASKEGFNYGYTF. CDR3 DNA sequence: TGTGCCAGTAAGGAGGGATTTAATTATGGCTACACCTTC.

This clone came up a few times. V and J are TRBV24-1 and TRBJ2-2, with 12 bases fitting TRBD1. The CDR3 has 15 amino acids. V dropped 9 bases and J dropped 4; count of bases not matched to a gene: 5. Germline CDR1 KGHDR, CDR2 SFDVKD. Here the CDR3 DNA reads TGTGCCACCGGGGGACAGGGGGCGCGCACCGGGGAGCTGTTTTTT. This codes for CATGGQGARTGELFF.

This chain links TRBV5-4 with TRBJ2-7, with 10 bases lining up with TRBD1. The CDR3 consists of 14 residues. The V and J ends lost 4 bases and 6 bases, in that order; junction bases with no gene match: 7. Germline V gene lookup returns CDR1 SGHNT and CDR2 YYREEE (reference sequence). The CDR3 is CASSLGDRGFEQYF. DNA for the CDR3: TGTGCCAGCAGCCTGGGGGACAGGGGCTTCGAGCAGTACTTC.

CDR3 sequence (DNA): TGTGCCAGCACCTTAAACAGGGGACGCGAGCAGTACTTC. Its protein product is CASTLNRGREQYF. The chain combines TRBV27 with TRBJ2-7, with 7 bases fitting TRBD1. Per germline, CDR1 MNHEY and CDR2 SMNVEV (reference sequence). The CDR3 is 13 residues long. With 7 bases clipped from V and 6 bases from J, the junction kept 9 bases outside the gene matches.

This clone has only a few counts. The V and J genes are TRBV15 and TRBJ1-4, with D maybe TRBD1 (5 bases). Trimming shortened V by 0 bases and J by 3 bases, and 8 bases separated the two germline ends. The CDR3 extends over 15 amino acids. Looked up from germline, CDR1 is LNHNV and CDR2 is YYDKDF (reference sequence). CDR3: CATSRELTANEKLFF. Written as DNA, the CDR3 is TGTGCCACCAGCAGAGAACTGACAGCTAATGAAAAACTGTTTTTT.